The 4 T cell receptor beta chains in this list originate from one sample, sequenced in a study of T cell changes during pregnancy in multiple sclerosis (dated by TCRdb to 2018 to 2020). Library creation used the immunoSEQ multiplex PCR assay. TCRdb's version of the immuneACCESS table is confined to in-frame rearrangements and falls short of the full clone set. An unresolved V gene accounts for under half of the shortfall where checked; the remainder is of unknown origin. In this sample the table shows around 78,000 clones, just over 90% of which occur a single time. In total, the top ten clones hold approximately 2.4% of the sample. The sample was peripheral blood, taken in the second trimester of pregnancy. Receptors originate from a female donor with multiple sclerosis, enrolled in a pregnancy study.

CDR3 protein: CASSLAETQYF. The CDR3 DNA follows: TGTGCCAGCAGCTTGGCGGAGACCCAGTACTTC. V is TRBV5-6 and J is TRBJ2-5; D gene uncertain. CDR3 length: 11 residues. Trimming stripped 0 bases from V and 5 bases from J, with 2 bases between. The germline V gene encodes CDR1 SGHDT and CDR2 YYEEEE.

A word on this clone: At the DNA level, this CDR3 is encoded by other sequences in the same sample as well. The chain uses TRBV6-5 and TRBJ1-1; the D is unclear. The germline V and J ends were trimmed by 0 bases and 3 bases, with 8 bases remaining between them. CDR1 is MNHEY and CDR2 is SVGAGI in the germline V gene. The CDR3 is 14 residues long. CDR3 sequence (DNA): TGTGCCAGCAGTTACTCCACCGGGGACACTGAAGCTTTCTTT. It is translated as CASSYSTGDTEAFF.

Only one count was recorded for this clone. This chain joins TRBV6-1 and TRBJ1-5; D not resolved. Germline loops: CDR1 MNHNS, CDR2 SASEGT. The V end was cut by 3 bases, the J end by 11 bases, with 17 bases between. This CDR3 is 14 amino acids long. Here the CDR3 reads CASSDTATPGTQHF. The CDR3 DNA sequence: TGTGCCAGCAGTGACACAGCCACTCCCGGGACCCAGCATTTT.

The count of this clone is one. This chain uses TRBV5-6 with TRBJ1-2; TRBD1 aligns across 7 bases. Germline CDR1 is SGHDT and CDR2 is YYEEEE. The trim removed 4 bases at V and 4 bases at J, leaving 7 bases unmatched. This CDR3 is 14 amino acids long. The CDR3 reads CASSGTGAGYGYTF. The CDR3 coding sequence is TGTGCCAGCAGCGGAACAGGGGCGGGCTATGGCTACACCTTC. Full variable domain (outside the CDR3, taken from reference TRBV5-6 and TRBJ1-2): DAGVTQSPTHLIKTRGQQVTLRCSPKSGHDTVSWYQQALGQGPQFIFQYYEEEERQRGNFPDRFSGHQFPNYSSELNVNALLLGDSALYLCASSGTGAGYGYTFGSGTRLTVV.